This TCR beta chain was identified during a study of OX40 agonist ivuxolimab in advanced cancers. Study context: One patient with hepatocellular carcinoma and two with cutaneous melanoma, three in all, had partial responses. Study conclusions and caveats: With doses of 0.1 to 3.0 mg/kg, CD4+ and CD8+ blood T cells had undergone clonal expansion by week 6.

The repertoire was sequenced with immunoSEQ multiplex PCR; TCRdb's copy has only in-frame clones and lacks some. Of tens of thousands of clones listed, approximately 84% were seen once; the top ten hold about an eighth. CDR1 and CDR2 (germline): MNHNS, SASEGT. The CDR3 sequence is 16 residues long. Trimming took 2 bases from V and 6 from J, leaving 16 bases between them. A note on this clone: The antigen is unknown.

This receptor was taken from an adult with an advanced solid tumor such as melanoma, head and neck, liver or kidney cancer. Here the sequenced sample was CD4+ or CD8+ T cells sorted from blood, taken in a trial of the OX40 agonist ivuxolimab. The chain couples TRBV6-1 to TRBJ2-2; D is unresolved. The CDR3 reads CASSEQPKPEAGELFF. The CDR3 DNA reads as TGTGCCAGCAGTGAACAACCCAAACCAGAGGCCGGGGAGCTGTTTTTT.